The T cell receptor (beta chain) described here comes from a study of blood T cell repertoires in COVID-19. In the original processing: Reference gene primer amplification in the assay estimated nucleated cell counts. Data came from immunoSEQ multiplex PCR; TCRdb stores just in-frame clones and leaves some out. V and J calls and clone size are given by that table; D and trimming were obtained from the DNA. The sample carries about 270,000 clones, roughly 90% recorded once. The CDR3 totals 13 residues. Germline CDR1 SGHTA, CDR2 FQGTGA. V was cut by 5 bases and J by 6 bases, with 11 bases left in between.

Material for sequencing was PBMCs or T cells enriched from blood (not recorded which). The chain combines TRBV7-3 with TRBJ2-1; no clear D. This TCR came from an older woman who had recovered from COVID-19. The CDR3 DNA is TGTGCCAGCAGCCCCAGAAGAGGCAATGAGCAGTTCTTC. Its protein product is CASSPRRGNEQFF.